These T cell receptor beta chains were read from a single sample in a study of T cell responses to AZD1222 COVID-19 vaccine. Repertoires were generated with immunoSEQ multiplex PCR, while TCRdb's copy carries only in-frame clones and drops some. The repertoire has some 150,000 clones, about 87% of them found once; the top ten carry around 3%. The sequences come from peripheral blood, collected on day 0 of AZD1222 vaccination. These receptor sequences come from an adult in good health. Both conserved end residues are part of each CDR3. D genes are given only for firm matches. Size is omitted from some rows. Given values are once, few, many or a class for expanded clones.

v_call	clone_size	d_call	j_call	cdr3_aa	cdr3_nt
TRBV19	NA	NA	TRBJ2-6	CASSISGSYSGANVLTF	TGTGCCAGTAGTATATCCGGGTCCTACTCTGGGGCCAACGTCCTGACTTTC
TRBV18	NA	NA	TRBJ2-7	CASSPHGTGEQYF	TGTGCCAGCTCACCTCATGGGACGGGCGAGCAGTACTTC
TRBV4-3	NA	NA	TRBJ2-7	CASSQGWSQSYEQYF	TGCGCCAGCAGCCAAGGGTGGAGTCAGAGCTACGAGCAGTACTTC
TRBV5-8	few	NA	TRBJ1-2	CASSLGGPTNGYTF	TGTGCCAGCAGCTTGGGGGGGCCGACGAACGGCTACACCTTC
TRBV19	NA	NA	TRBJ2-3	CASSILAGQGTDTQYF	TGTGCCAGTAGTATTCTGGCCGGGCAGGGCACAGATACGCAGTATTTT
TRBV28	once	NA	TRBJ2-7	CASTLQAGVYSGGEQYF	TGTGCCAGCACCCTGCAGGCAGGGGTGTATTCTGGCGGGGAGCAGTACTTC
TRBV6-6	NA	NA	TRBJ2-1	CASSLRGGGGVGSSYNEQFF	TGTGCCAGCAGCCTCCGTGGTGGGGGGGGCGTGGGCAGCTCCTACAATGAGCAGTTCTTC
TRBV5-1	NA	NA	TRBJ2-7	CASSLRSGTEQYF	TGCGCCAGCAGCTTGCGGTCCGGGACCGAGCAGTACTTC
TRBV7-2	NA	NA	TRBJ2-7	CASSFSRDEQYF	TGTGCCAGCAGCTTTAGCAGGGACGAGCAGTACTTC
TRBV29-1	NA	NA	TRBJ1-1	CSAVTNTEAFF	TGCAGCGCTGTAACGAACACTGAAGCTTTCTTT
TRBV5-1	NA	NA	TRBJ1-1	CASGGKDNEAFF	TGCGCCAGCGGGGGTAAGGACAATGAAGCTTTCTTT
TRBV7-2	NA	NA	TRBJ1-1	CASSWEHARAFF	TGTGCCAGCAGCTGGGAACACGCGCGAGCTTTCTTT
TRBV25-1	NA	TRBD2	TRBJ2-2	CASSEGSAGGPGELFF	TGTGCCAGCAGTGAAGGGTCAGCGGGGGGGCCCGGGGAGCTGTTTTTT
TRBV5-4	NA	NA	TRBJ2-3	CASSLAGEADTQYF	TGTGCCAGCAGCTTGGCGGGGGAAGCAGATACGCAGTATTTT
TRBV5-4	NA	NA	TRBJ1-2	CASSLGTATYGYTF	TGTGCCAGCAGCTTGGGGACAGCCACATATGGCTACACCTTC
TRBV19	NA	NA	TRBJ2-1	CASSMGSNSYNEQFF	TGTGCCAGTAGTATGGGCAGCAACTCCTACAATGAGCAGTTCTTC
TRBV19	NA	NA	TRBJ2-5	CASSSGDRWAETQYF	TGTGCCAGTAGTAGCGGGGACCGGTGGGCAGAGACCCAGTACTTC
TRBV7-9	NA	NA	TRBJ1-2	CASSLVGHNYGYTF	TGTGCCAGCAGCTTAGTAGGGCATAACTATGGCTACACCTTC
TRBV7-9	NA	NA	TRBJ1-3	CASSSASFAGVGGNTIYF	TGTGCCAGCAGCTCGGCGTCATTTGCAGGGGTGGGTGGAAACACCATATATTTT
TRBV4-1	NA	TRBD1	TRBJ2-1	CASSRGTGDYNEQFF	TGCGCCAGCAGCCGCGGGACAGGGGATTACAATGAGCAGTTCTTC
TRBV29-1	NA	NA	TRBJ2-7	CSARTPPEGEQYF	TGCAGCGCCCGGACACCCCCAGAGGGCGAGCAGTACTTC
TRBV4-3	NA	NA	TRBJ1-2	CASSQDGNSGVYGYTF	TGCGCCAGCAGCCAAGACGGTAACAGCGGGGTCTATGGCTACACCTTC
TRBV9	NA	NA	TRBJ2-3	CASSVGGTDTQYF	TGTGCCAGCAGCGTAGGCGGCACAGATACGCAGTATTTT
TRBV29-1	NA	NA	TRBJ2-1	CSVAPRASYNEQFF	TGCAGCGTTGCTCCCAGGGCCTCCTACAATGAGCAGTTCTTC
TRBV4-2	NA	NA	TRBJ1-2	CASSQDRDYGYTF	TGTGCCAGCAGCCAAGACCGGGACTATGGCTACACCTTC
TRBV19	NA	TRBD1	TRBJ1-2	CASRRQGLVYGYTF	TGTGCCAGTAGAAGACAGGGGTTGGTCTATGGCTACACCTTC
TRBV19	once	NA	TRBJ1-5	CASKPAGNQPQHF	TGTGCCAGTAAACCGGCAGGGAATCAGCCCCAGCATTTT
TRBV5-1	NA	NA	TRBJ2-5	CASSSNSGAGGTQYF	TGCGCCAGCAGCTCCAACTCCGGGGCTGGTGGGACCCAGTACTTC
TRBV6-5	NA	NA	TRBJ1-2	CASNSIGDYGYTF	TGTGCCAGCAATTCGATTGGGGACTATGGCTACACCTTC
TRBV11-2	NA	TRBD1	TRBJ1-1	CASSLGQGQNTEAFF	TGTGCCAGCAGCTTGGGACAGGGACAGAACACTGAAGCTTTCTTT
TRBV7-2	NA	NA	TRBJ2-5	CASSLAGKGETQYF	TGTGCCAGCAGTTTGGCGGGGAAAGGGGAGACCCAGTACTTC
TRBV7-2	NA	NA	TRBJ1-3	CASSLAQGARSGNTIYF	TGTGCCAGCAGCTTAGCGCAGGGCGCCCGCTCTGGAAACACCATATATTTT
TRBV5-5	NA	TRBD1	TRBJ1-1	CASTRGQQNTEAFF	TGTGCCAGCACCAGGGGACAGCAGAACACTGAAGCTTTCTTT
TRBV6-2/TRBV6-3	NA	NA	TRBJ1-2	CASSLGSYGYTF	TGTGCCAGCAGCCTGGGATCCTATGGCTACACCTTC
TRBV19	NA	TRBD1	TRBJ1-3	CASIQGDSSGNTIYF	TGTGCCAGTATCCAGGGGGACAGCTCTGGAAACACCATATATTTT
TRBV5-4	NA	NA	TRBJ2-3	CASSLKTDRDTQYF	TGTGCCAGCAGTTTGAAGACAGACCGGGATACGCAGTATTTT
TRBV5-4	NA	TRBD2	TRBJ2-3	CASSLGSGGVFSTDTQYF	TGTGCCAGCAGCTTGGGTAGCGGGGGGGTATTTAGCACAGATACGCAGTATTTT
TRBV29-1	NA	NA	TRBJ1-1	CSVARGVRTEAFF	TGCAGCGTTGCTCGGGGGGTTCGCACTGAAGCTTTCTTT
TRBV7-8	NA	TRBD2	TRBJ2-7	CASSSAERGYEQYF	TGTGCCAGCAGCTCAGCTGAGCGGGGCTACGAGCAGTACTTC
TRBV7-8	NA	NA	TRBJ2-6	CASSLARGGSSGANVLTF	TGTGCCAGCAGCTTAGCGAGGGGGGGTAGCTCTGGGGCCAACGTCCTGACTTTC
TRBV7-9	NA	NA	TRBJ2-3	CASTQDSDTQYF	TGTGCCAGCACGCAGGACTCAGATACGCAGTATTTT